A single T cell receptor (beta chain) is shown here with its context. TCRdb keeps only in-frame clones here, not all; method: immunoSEQ multiplex PCR. The table includes 45,000 or so clones, approximately 90% detected once. The sample originates from a study of T cell responses to AZD1222 COVID-19 vaccine. Here the sequenced sample was peripheral blood, taken 28 days after the second AZD1222 dose. The clonotype originates from an adult who received the AZD1222 COVID-19 vaccine.

The DNA for the CDR3 is TGTGCCAGCAGTAAACGAGAGACCCAGTACTTC. Encoded protein: CASSKRETQYF. The gene calls are TRBV12-3 or TRBV12-4 and TRBJ2-5; no reliable D call. This CDR3 region has 11 residues. Trimming removed 5 bases at V and 4 bases at J, with 5 bases between.